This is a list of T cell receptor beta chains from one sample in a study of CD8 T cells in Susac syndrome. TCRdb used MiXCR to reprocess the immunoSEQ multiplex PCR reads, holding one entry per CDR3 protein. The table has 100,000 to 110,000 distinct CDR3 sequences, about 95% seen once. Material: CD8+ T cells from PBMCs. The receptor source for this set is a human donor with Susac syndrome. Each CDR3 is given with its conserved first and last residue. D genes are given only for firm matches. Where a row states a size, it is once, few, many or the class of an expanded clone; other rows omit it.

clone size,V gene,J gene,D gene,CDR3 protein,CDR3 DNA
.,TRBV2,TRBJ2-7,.,CASGQSLTYEQYF,TGTGCCAGCGGACAGTCCCTTACCTACGAGCAGTACTTC
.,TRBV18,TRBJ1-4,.,CASSREVGEKLFF,TGTGCCAGCTCACGCGAGGTCGGGGAAAAACTGTTTTTT
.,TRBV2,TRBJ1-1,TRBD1,CASSEQGGVDTEAFF,TGTGCCAGCAGTGAACAGGGGGGTGTGGACACTGAAGCTTTCTTT
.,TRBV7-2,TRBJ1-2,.,CASSFGGLYGYTF,TGTGCCAGCAGCTTTGGGGGGCTCTATGGCTACACCTTC
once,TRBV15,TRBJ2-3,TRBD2,CATSRDRGAGSDTQYF,TGTGCCACCAGCAGAGATCGTGGAGCGGGGTCAGATACGCAGTATTTT
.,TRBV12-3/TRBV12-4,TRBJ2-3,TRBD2,CASSRLATDTQYF,TGTGCCAGCAGCCGACTAGCGACAGATACGCAGTATTTT
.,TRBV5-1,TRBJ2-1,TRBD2,CASGRTSGSNEQFF,TGCGCCAGCGGGAGGACTAGCGGGAGCAATGAGCAGTTCTTC
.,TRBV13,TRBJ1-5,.,CASSSGHNQPQHF,TGTGCCAGCAGCTCGGGGCACAATCAGCCCCAGCATTTT
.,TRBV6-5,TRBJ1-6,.,CASSYGAVISSPLHF,TGTGCCAGCAGTTACGGGGCGGTGATTAGCTCACCCCTCCACTTT
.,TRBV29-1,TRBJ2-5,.,CSVEGLEEETQYF,TGCAGCGTTGAAGGACTAGAAGAAGAGACCCAGTACTTC
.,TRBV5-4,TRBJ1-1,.,CASSLGDGPMNTEAFF,TGTGCCAGCAGCTTGGGGGACGGCCCCATGAACACTGAAGCTTTCTTT
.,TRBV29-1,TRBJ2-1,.,CSVSGLYNEQFF,TGCAGCGTAAGCGGACTCTACAATGAGCAGTTCTTC
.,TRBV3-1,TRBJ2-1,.,CASSQHPSSYNEQFF,TGTGCCAGCAGCCAGCACCCATCCTCCTACAATGAGCAGTTCTTC
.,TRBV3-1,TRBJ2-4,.,CASSQGGYIQYF,TGTGCCAGCAGCCAAGGTGGATACATTCAGTACTTC
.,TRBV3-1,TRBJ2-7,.,CASSHRSSPGEQYF,TGTGCCAGCAGCCACCGCTCTAGCCCGGGCGAGCAGTACTTC
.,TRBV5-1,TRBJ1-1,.,CASSLDSSSLNTEAFF,TGCGCCAGCAGCCTGGACAGCAGCTCCTTGAACACTGAAGCTTTCTTT
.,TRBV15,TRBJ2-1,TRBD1,CATSGGTGDGYNEQFF,TGTGCCACCAGCGGCGGGACAGGGGACGGATACAATGAGCAGTTCTTC
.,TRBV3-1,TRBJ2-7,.,CASSQVRDSPYEQYF,TGTGCCAGCAGCCAAGTACGGGACTCTCCCTACGAGCAGTACTTC
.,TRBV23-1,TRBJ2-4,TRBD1,CASSRPGQTIAKNIQYF,TGCGCCAGCAGTCGGCCGGGACAGACGATAGCCAAAAACATTCAGTACTTC
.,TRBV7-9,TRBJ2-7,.,CASSPAGDAYEQYF,TGTGCCAGCAGCCCCGCCGGGGATGCCTACGAGCAGTACTTC
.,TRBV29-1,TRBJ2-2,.,CSVRTRYTGELFF,TGCAGCGTCAGGACACGATACACCGGGGAGCTGTTTTTT
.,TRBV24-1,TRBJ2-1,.,CATPFLFKQFF,TGTGCCACGCCTTTTTTGTTTAAGCAGTTCTTC
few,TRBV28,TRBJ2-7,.,CASSLQGASYEQYF,TGTGCCAGCAGTTTACAGGGAGCCTCCTACGAGCAGTACTTC
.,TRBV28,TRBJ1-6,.,CASRFENSPLHF,TGTGCCAGCAGGTTCGAGAATTCACCCCTCCACTTT
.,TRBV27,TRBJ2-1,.,CASSWENRVDEQFF,TGTGCCAGCAGCTGGGAAAACAGGGTCGATGAGCAGTTCTTC
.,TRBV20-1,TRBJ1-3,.,CSALPLSGNTIYF,TGCAGTGCCCTTCCGCTCTCTGGAAACACCATATATTTT
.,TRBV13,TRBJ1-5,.,CASSSRTESNQPQHF,TGTGCCAGCAGCTCGCGGACAGAGAGCAATCAGCCCCAGCATTTT
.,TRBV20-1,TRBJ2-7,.,CSALGQSDRYEQYF,TGCAGTGCACTTGGACAATCGGACCGATACGAGCAGTACTTC
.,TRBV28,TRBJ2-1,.,CASRGSKNEQFF,TGTGCCAGCAGAGGCTCCAAGAATGAGCAGTTCTTC
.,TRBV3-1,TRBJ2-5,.,CASSQGSGAAQETQYF,TGTGCCAGCAGCCAAGGCTCCGGGGCAGCTCAAGAGACCCAGTACTTC
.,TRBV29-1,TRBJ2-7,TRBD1,CSVESQGAYEQYF,TGCAGCGTTGAGAGCCAGGGGGCCTACGAGCAGTACTTC
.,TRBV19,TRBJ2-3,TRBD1,CASSAYGTAKGF,TGTGCCAGTAGTGCCTACGGGACAGCTAAAGGTTTT
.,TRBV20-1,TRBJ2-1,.,CSARAEKEFWEQFF,TGCAGTGCTAGAGCGGAGAAGGAGTTTTGGGAGCAGTTCTTC
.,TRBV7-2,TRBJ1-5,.,CASSANRGNQPQHF,TGTGCCAGCAGCGCCAACAGAGGGAATCAGCCCCAGCATTTT
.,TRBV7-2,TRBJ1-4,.,CASSLGFWSRGGNEKLFF,TGTGCCAGCAGCTTAGGGTTTTGGTCAAGGGGCGGAAATGAAAAACTGTTTTTT
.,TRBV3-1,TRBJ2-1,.,CASSQDPGTNEGQFF,TGTGCCAGCAGCCAAGACCCCGGGACCAATGAAGGGCAGTTCTTC
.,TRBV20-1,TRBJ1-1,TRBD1,CSASGDRQAFF,TGCAGTGCCTCGGGGGACAGGCAAGCTTTCTTT
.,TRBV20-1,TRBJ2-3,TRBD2,CSARSGGRGQDTQYF,TGCAGTGCTAGATCGGGCGGGAGGGGGCAAGATACGCAGTATTTT
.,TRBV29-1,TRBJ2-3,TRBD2,CSVEPPSGVDTQYF,TGCAGCGTTGAACCCCCTAGCGGGGTAGATACGCAGTATTTT
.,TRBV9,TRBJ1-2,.,CASSVDGRDYGYTF,TGTGCCAGCAGCGTAGACGGGCGAGACTATGGCTACACCTTC
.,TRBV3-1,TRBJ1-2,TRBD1,CASSQSSGTGTF,TGTGCCAGCAGCCAATCCTCCGGGACAGGCACCTTC
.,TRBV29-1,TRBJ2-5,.,CSVEGRGDDETQYF,TGCAGCGTTGAAGGACGTGGGGACGACGAGACCCAGTACTTC
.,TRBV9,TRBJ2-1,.,CASSVGGGPLDEQFF,TGTGCCAGCAGCGTAGGTGGGGGACCTTTGGATGAGCAGTTCTTC
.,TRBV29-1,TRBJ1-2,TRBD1,CSVRTGHGYTF,TGCAGCGTTAGGACAGGGCATGGCTACACCTTC
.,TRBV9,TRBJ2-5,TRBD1,CASSATPREGANQETQYF,TGTGCCAGCAGCGCAACACCTCGTGAGGGGGCGAACCAAGAGACCCAGTACTTC
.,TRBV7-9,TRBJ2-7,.,CASSLAGVEQYF,TGTGCCAGCAGCTTAGCTGGGGTTGAGCAGTACTTC
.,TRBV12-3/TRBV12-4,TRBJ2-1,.,CASSTSRGVRYEQFF,TGTGCCAGCAGTACTTCCAGGGGCGTACGGTATGAGCAGTTCTTC
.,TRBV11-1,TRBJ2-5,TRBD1,CASSSSDRAATQYF,TGTGCCAGCAGCTCATCGGACAGGGCGGCGACCCAGTACTTC
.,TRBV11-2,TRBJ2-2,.,CASSSGPNTGELFF,TGTGCCAGCAGCTCGGGACCTAACACCGGGGAGCTGTTTTTT
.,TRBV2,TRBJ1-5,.,CASRGGERQPQHF,TGTGCCAGCAGAGGTGGGGAGCGACAGCCCCAGCATTTT
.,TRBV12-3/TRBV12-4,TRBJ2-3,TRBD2,CASSQRLADTQYF,TGTGCCAGCAGCCAAAGACTAGCGGATACGCAGTATTTT
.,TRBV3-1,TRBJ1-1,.,CASSREGSRTEAFF,TGTGCCAGCAGCCGAGAGGGAAGTCGGACTGAAGCTTTCTTT
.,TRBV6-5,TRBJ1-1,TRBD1,CASSFGQGDTEAFF,TGTGCCAGCAGTTTCGGACAGGGGGACACTGAAGCTTTCTTT
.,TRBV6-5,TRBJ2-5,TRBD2,CASSLRTSEETQYF,TGTGCCAGCAGTCTCAGGACTAGTGAAGAGACCCAGTACTTC